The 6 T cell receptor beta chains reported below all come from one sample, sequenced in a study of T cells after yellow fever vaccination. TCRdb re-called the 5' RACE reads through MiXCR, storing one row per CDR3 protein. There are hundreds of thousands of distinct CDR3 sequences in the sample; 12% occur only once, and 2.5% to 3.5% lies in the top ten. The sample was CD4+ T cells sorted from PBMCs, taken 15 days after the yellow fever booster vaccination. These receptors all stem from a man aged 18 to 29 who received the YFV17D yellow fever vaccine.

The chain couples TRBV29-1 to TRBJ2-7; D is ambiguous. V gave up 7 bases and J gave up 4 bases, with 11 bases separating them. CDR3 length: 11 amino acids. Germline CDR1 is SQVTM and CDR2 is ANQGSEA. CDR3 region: CSAAQFYEQYF. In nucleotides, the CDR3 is TGCAGCGCGGCACAGTTTTACGAGCAGTACTTC.

CDR3 amino acids: CSAGQGRMNTEAFF. The DNA of the CDR3 is TGCAGTGCAGGACAGGGGCGGATGAACACTGAAGCTTTCTTT. V usage is TRBV20-1 and J usage is TRBJ1-1; TRBD1 agrees at 9 bases. V trimming: 6 bases; J trimming: 0 bases; junction bases outside the gene matches: 5. From germline, CDR1 is DFQATT and CDR2 SNEGSKA (reference sequence). The CDR3 totals 14 residues.

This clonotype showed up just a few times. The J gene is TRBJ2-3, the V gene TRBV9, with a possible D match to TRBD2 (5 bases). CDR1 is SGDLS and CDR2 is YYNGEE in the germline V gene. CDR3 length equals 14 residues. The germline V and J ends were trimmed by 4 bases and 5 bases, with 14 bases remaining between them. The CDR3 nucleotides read TGTGCCAGCAGCCCCTGGGCAGGAGGAGATACGCAGTATTTT. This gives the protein CASSPWAGGDTQYF.

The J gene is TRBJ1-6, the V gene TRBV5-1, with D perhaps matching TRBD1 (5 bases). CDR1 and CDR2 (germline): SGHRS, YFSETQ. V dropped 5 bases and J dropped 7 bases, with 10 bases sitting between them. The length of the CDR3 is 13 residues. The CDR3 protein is CASRGQENSPLHF. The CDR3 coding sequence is TGCGCCAGCAGGGGGCAGGAGAATTCACCCCTCCACTTT.

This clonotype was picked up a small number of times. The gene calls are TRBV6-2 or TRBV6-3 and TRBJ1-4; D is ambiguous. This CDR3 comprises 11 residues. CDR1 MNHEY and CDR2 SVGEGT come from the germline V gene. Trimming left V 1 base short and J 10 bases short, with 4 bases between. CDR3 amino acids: CASSYWGKLFF. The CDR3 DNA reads TGTGCCAGCAGTTACTGGGGAAAACTGTTTTTT.

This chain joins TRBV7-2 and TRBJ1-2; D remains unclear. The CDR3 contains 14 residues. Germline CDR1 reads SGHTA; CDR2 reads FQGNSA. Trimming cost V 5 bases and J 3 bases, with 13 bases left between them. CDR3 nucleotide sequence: TGTGCCAGCAGCACCTATCGGGGTTACTATGGCTACACCTTC. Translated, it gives CASSTYRGYYGYTF.